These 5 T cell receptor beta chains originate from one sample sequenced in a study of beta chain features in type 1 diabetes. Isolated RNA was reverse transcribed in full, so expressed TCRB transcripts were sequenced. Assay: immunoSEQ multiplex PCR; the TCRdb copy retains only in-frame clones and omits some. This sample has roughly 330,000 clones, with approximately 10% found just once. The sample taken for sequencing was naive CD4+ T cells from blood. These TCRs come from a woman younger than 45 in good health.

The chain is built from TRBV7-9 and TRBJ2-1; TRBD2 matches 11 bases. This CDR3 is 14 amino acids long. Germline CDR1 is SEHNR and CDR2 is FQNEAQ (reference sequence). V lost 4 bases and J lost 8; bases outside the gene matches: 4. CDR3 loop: CASSSSGRIHEQFF. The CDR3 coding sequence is TGTGCCAGCAGCTCTAGCGGGAGGATCCATGAGCAGTTCTTC.

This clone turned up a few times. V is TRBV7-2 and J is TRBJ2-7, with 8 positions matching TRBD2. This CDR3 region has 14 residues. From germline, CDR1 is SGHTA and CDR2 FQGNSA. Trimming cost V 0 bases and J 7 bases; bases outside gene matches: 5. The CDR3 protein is CASSLASGTREQYF. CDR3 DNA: TGTGCCAGCAGCTTAGCTAGCGGGACGAGGGAGCAGTACTTC.

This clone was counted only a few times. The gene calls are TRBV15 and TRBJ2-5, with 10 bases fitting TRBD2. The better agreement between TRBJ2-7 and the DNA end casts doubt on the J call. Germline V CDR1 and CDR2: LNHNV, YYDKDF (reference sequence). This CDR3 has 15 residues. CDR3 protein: CATSRHQREGNEQYF. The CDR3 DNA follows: TGTGCCACCAGCAGACATCAGCGGGAGGGTAACGAGCAGTACTTC.

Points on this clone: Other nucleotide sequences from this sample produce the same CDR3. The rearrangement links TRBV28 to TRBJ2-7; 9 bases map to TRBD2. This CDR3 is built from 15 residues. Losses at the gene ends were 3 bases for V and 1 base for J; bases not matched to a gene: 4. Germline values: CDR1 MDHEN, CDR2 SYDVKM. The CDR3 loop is CASSFLAGASYEQYF. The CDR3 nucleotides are TGTGCCAGCAGTTTCTTAGCGGGAGCGTCCTACGAGCAGTACTTC.

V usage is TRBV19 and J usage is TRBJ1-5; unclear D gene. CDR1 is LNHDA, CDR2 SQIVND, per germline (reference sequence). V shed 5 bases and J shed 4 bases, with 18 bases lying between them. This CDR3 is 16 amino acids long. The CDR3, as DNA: TGTGCCAGTAGTCCGCTTGGAGAAGTTAAAAATCAGCCCCAGCATTTT. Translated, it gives CASSPLGEVKNQPQHF.